This T cell receptor (beta chain) is drawn from a study of blood T cell repertoires in COVID-19 (dated by TCRdb to 2020 to 2021). A note on the overall study: Samples from collaborators originated in the United States, Italy and Spain and spanned both the acute and convalescent phases of COVID-19. The material from the prospective study consisted of cDNA or gDNA derived from T cells, B-cell-depleted T cells, or PBMCs. Deeply sampled blood TCRbeta repertoires from subjects exposed to, actively infected with, or recovered from COVID-19 were included in the dataset. The repertoires were released in a freely available public database meant as a resource for research on the immune response to SARS-CoV-2. The samples were drawn from the first 160 participants of the ongoing ImmuneRACE study and from about 1,200 subjects provided by 6 global collaborators. Nearly every sample came with metadata listing a de-identified subject ID, COVID-19 status, age in years and sex. Where available, HLA class I and class II types were taken from metadata supplied by the sample provider and were not determined by assay-based typing.

TCRbeta CDR3 regions were amplified from genomic DNA by means of the immunoSEQ Assay, a bias-controlled multiplex PCR. The paper's processing steps were these. Nucleated cell counts per sample were estimated from amplification of reference gene primers within the assay. To quantify the absolute abundance of each unique TCRbeta CDR3 rearrangement, sequence reads were collapsed and filtered. For each sample, productive Simpson clonality was calculated as the square root of Simpson's diversity index over productive rearrangements. TCRdb took this table from immuneACCESS and kept in-frame rearrangements with V and J called. Such tables lack part of the clones; where checked against another copy, unresolved V genes explain under half of the gap, and the rest is unexplained. The V and J calls and clone size come from that table; D and trimming were worked out from the DNA. The sample table lists tens of thousands of clones, around 80% of them with a count of one. Less than 30% of the sample lies in the top ten.

The investigation overall reported the following: Clinical and demographic metadata were provided uncurated, with the amount varying by source and participant.

Concerning this clone: Its antigen remains undetermined. Per-base qualities were not stored, and no clone one base away is much larger.

V is pared back by 2 bases and J by 0 bases, with 12 bases lying between the germline termini. CDR1 and CDR2, looked up from the germline V gene, are SGHDT and YYEEEE. The CDR3 covers 16 residues, taking in both the cysteine and the phenylalanine. Only the CDR3 DNA stays, 48 bases, in frame from base 1. Collaborating institutions collected whole blood in K2EDTA tubes following their own protocols. For TCRbeta analysis, collaborators shipped samples as frozen whole blood, isolated PBMCs, or DNA extracted from either of those sample types. The TCR was taken from a man between 60 and 70 years old with active or convalescent COVID-19. Recombination connected TRBV5-6 to TRBJ2-4; the D gene is possibly TRBD2, with 5 bases matching. Sequencing was performed on peripheral blood. The DNA reads as follows: TGTGCCAGCAGCTTTAGCGACGACCGAGCCAAAAACATTCAGTACTTC. It translates to CASSFSDDRAKNIQYF.